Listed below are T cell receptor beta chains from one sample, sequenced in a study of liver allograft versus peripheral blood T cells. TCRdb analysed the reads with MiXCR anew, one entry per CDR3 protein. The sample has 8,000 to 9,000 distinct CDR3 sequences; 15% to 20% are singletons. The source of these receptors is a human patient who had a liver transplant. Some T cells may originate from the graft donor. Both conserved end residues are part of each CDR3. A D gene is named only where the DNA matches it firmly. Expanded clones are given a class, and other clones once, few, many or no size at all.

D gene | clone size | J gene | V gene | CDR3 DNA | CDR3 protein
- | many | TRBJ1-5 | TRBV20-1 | TGCAGTGCTAGAGGTCCAGGAGGGAGCAATCAGCCCCAGCATTTT | CSARGPGGSNQPQHF
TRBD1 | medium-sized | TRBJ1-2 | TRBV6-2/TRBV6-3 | TGTGCCAGCAGGGCCGCGGACAGGGACGGTGGCTACACCTTC | CASRAADRDGGYTF
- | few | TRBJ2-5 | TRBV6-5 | TGTGCCAGCCTCTATAAGGCAGAGACCCAGTACTTC | CASLYKAETQYF
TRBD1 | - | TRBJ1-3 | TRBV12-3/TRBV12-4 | TGTGCCAGCAGTTTGACTGCCGGGACAGGGCTTTTTCTTGACACCATATATTTT | CASSLTAGTGLFLDTIYF
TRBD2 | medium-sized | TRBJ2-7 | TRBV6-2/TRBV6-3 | TGTGCCAGCAGTTGGCCAGCGGGGGCCTCCTACGAGCAGTACTTC | CASSWPAGASYEQYF
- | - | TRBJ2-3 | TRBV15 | TGTGCCACCAGCAGGGTAGGGGGTGGTGCAGATACGCAGTATTTT | CATSRVGGGADTQYF
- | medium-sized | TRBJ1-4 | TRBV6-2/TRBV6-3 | TGTGCCAGCAGCCCTTGGGGGTTGTCTAATGAAAAACTGTTTTTT | CASSPWGLSNEKLFF
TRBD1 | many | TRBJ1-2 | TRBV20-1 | TGCAGTGCGGAACAGGGGGGCTATGGCTACACCTTC | CSAEQGGYGYTF
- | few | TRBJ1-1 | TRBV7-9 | TGTGCCAGCAGCTTAGACGGTGGCACTGAAGCTTTCTTT | CASSLDGGTEAFF
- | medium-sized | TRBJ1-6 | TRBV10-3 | TGTGCCATCAGTGAGGACGGGTTTAATTCACCCCTCCACTTT | CAISEDGFNSPLHF
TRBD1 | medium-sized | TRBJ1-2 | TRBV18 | TGTGCCAGCTCACCGACGCCGGGACAGTCCTATGGCTACACCTTC | CASSPTPGQSYGYTF
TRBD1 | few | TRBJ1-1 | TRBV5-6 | TGTGCCAGCAGCTCGATCGCTTACAGGGGCGCTTTCTTT | CASSSIAYRGAFF
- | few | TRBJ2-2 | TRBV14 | TGTGCCAGCAGCTCCCAGGGAAACACCGGGGAGCTGTTTTTT | CASSSQGNTGELFF
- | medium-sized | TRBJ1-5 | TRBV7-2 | TGTGCCAGCAGCGAACAGGGACAGCCCCAGCATTTT | CASSEQGQPQHF
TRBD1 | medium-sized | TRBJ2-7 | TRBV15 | TGTGCCACCAGCACGGGACAGACTTACGAGCAGTACTTC | CATSTGQTYEQYF
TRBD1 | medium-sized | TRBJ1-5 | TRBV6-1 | TGTGCCAGCAGTGAACGAGGGGGCGGCCAGCCCCAGCATTTT | CASSERGGGQPQHF
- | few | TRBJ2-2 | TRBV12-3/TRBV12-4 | TGTGCCAGCAGTTTTGGTGGGACTGTGAACACCGGGGAGCTGTTTTTT | CASSFGGTVNTGELFF
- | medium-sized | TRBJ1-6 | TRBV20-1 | TGCAGTGCTAGGTCAACAGGGAGCAATAATTCACCCCTCCACTTT | CSARSTGSNNSPLHF
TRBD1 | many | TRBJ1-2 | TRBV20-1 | TGCAGTGCCCCCGAAGGCAGGGGGGGTGGCTACACCTTC | CSAPEGRGGGYTF
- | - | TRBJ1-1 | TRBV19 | TGTGCCAGTAGTATAGGGGGAGGAGCTGAAGCTTTCTTT | CASSIGGGAEAFF
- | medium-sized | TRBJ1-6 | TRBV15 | TGTGCCACCAGCAGAGATCGGTGGGCCACAGGGAATTCACCCCTCCACTTT | CATSRDRWATGNSPLHF
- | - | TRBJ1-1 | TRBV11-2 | TGTGCCAGCAGCTTAGATTTACAAACTGAAGCTCTCTTT | CASSLDLQTEALF
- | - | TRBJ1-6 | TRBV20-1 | TGCAGTGCTTCCGACAGGTATAATTCACCCCTCCACTTT | CSASDRYNSPLHF
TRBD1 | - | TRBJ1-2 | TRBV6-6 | TGTGCCAGCAGTTTGAGACAGGGGAATGGCTACACCTTC | CASSLRQGNGYTF
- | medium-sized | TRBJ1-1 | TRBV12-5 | TGTGCTAGTGGTTCCCGCGCCATGAACACTGAAGCTTTCTTT | CASGSRAMNTEAFF
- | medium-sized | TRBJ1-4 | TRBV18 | TGTGCCAGCTCACAGGGAACTAATGAAAAACTGTTTTTT | CASSQGTNEKLFF
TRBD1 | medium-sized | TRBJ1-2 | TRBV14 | TGTGCCAGCAGCCAACTTCCCGGGACAGGGGATGGCTACACCTTC | CASSQLPGTGDGYTF
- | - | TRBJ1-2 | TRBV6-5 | TGTGCCAGCAGTAACCTTATGGGGACGGGGAACTATGGCTACACCTTC | CASSNLMGTGNYGYTF
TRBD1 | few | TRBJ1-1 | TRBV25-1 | TGTGCCAGCAGTCCACGGGACAGCTCCCGGGAAGCTTTCTTT | CASSPRDSSREAFF
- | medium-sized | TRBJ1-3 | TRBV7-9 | TGTGCCAGCAGCCCCCTTGGGGACACCATATATTTT | CASSPLGDTIYF
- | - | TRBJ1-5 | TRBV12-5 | TGTGCTAGTGGTTTAGATAGCAATCAGCCCCAGCATTTT | CASGLDSNQPQHF
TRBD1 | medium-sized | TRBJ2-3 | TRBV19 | TGTGCCAGTAGTAGGAGCCCTCCAGGGGGAACGGGGACAGATACGCAGTATTTT | CASSRSPPGGTGTDTQYF
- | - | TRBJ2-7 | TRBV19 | TGTGCCAGTAGTATTGAGACGACAAACGAGCAGTACTTC | CASSIETTNEQYF
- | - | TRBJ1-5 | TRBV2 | TGTGCCAGCAGTCCGGCCGCCTATAGCAATCAGCCCCAGCATTTT | CASSPAAYSNQPQHF
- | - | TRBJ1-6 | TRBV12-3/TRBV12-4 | TGTGCCAGCAGCTCGGGACTTTTTCCCTCACCCCTCCACTTT | CASSSGLFPSPLHF
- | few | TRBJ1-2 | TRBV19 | TGTGCCAGTAGTAGGTCTAACTATGGCTACACCTTC | CASSRSNYGYTF
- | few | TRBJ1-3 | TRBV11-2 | TGTGCCAGCAGCTTAGGGAGGGGCTGGAACACCATATATTTT | CASSLGRGWNTIYF
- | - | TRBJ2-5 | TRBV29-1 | TGCAGCGCTGAGGGGGGGGCAGAGACCCAGTACTTC | CSAEGGAETQYF
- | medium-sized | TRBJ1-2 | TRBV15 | TGTGCCACCAGCTCCAAGGACGGTGGCTATGGCTACACCTTC | CATSSKDGGYGYTF
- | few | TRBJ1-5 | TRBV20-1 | TGCAGTGCTAGATTCCCGGACATGGGTCCCCAGCATTTT | CSARFPDMGPQHF
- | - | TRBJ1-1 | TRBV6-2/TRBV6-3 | TGTGCCAGCAGTTGGCCCGGCATGGGGACTGAAGCTTTCTTT | CASSWPGMGTEAFF
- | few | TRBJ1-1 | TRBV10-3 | TGTGCCATCAGGGACACTCCCACCCCTGAAGCTTTCTTT | CAIRDTPTPEAFF
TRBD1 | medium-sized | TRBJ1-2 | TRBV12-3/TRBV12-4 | TGTGCCAGCAGTTCAGGACAGGACCGCTATGGCTACACCTTC | CASSSGQDRYGYTF
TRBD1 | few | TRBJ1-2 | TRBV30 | TGTGCCCGGAACACAGGGGGCAGAGGCTACACCTTC | CARNTGGRGYTF
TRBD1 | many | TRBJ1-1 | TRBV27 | TGTGCCAGCAACCTCATCAGGGGGGGCGGTGAAGCTTTCTTT | CASNLIRGGGEAFF
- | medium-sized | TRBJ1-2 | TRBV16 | TGTGCCAGCAGCCAATCGATTTATGGGGATGGCTACACCTTC | CASSQSIYGDGYTF
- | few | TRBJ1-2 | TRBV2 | TGTGCCAGCAGGATGGGGAAACAGTCCTACACCTTC | CASRMGKQSYTF